This T cell receptor (beta chain) was recorded in a study of T cells in Graves' hyperthyroidism and ophthalmopathy (dated by TCRdb to between 2019 and 2020). Background for the entire study: Peripheral blood samples were taken at the time of initial diagnosis, prior to any treatment. To identify TCR V-J signatures that set the groups apart, the researchers used a discovery cohort of 100 patients, made up of some 41 with Graves' ophthalmopathy and some 60 with stable Graves' hyperthyroidism. Prospective prediction of ophthalmopathy was tested in an independent validation cohort consisting of fewer than 20 hyperthyroidism patients and around 16 patients who later progressed to ophthalmopathy. The approximately 100 discovery patients were randomly divided into training and test sets at a 7:3 ratio. In more than 5 Graves' hyperthyroidism patients, the study also compared T-cell repertoires from thyroid tissue with T-cell repertoires from blood. Once sampling was done, hyperthyroidism patients were given methimazole at a starting dose of 30 mg daily, whereas ophthalmopathy patients were given high-dose intravenous methylprednisolone. The paper reports TCR Vbeta CDR3 sequencing of approximately 140 peripheral blood samples: under 45 ophthalmopathy, under 80 hyperthyroidism and around 17 progressor patients. What the research found in general, with its limitations: Sample size was not statistically predetermined, and blinding of investigators to group allocation was not performed. In validation, the model predicted progression to ophthalmopathy a median of 6.5 months before onset, with about 64% sensitivity and roughly 77% specificity. Blood samples also contained most of the expanded thyroid clonotypes (frequency above 0.001), which suggests that blood repertoires may reflect thyroid immune responses. A 13 V-J signature model separated ophthalmopathy from stable hyperthyroidism, with roughly 88% sensitivity and 81.08% specificity in cross-validation and 80%/75% in testing.

V and J lose 0 bases and 3 bases, and a span of 7 bases separates them. The CDR3 spans 14 residues, from the cysteine through the phenylalanine. The kept DNA is CDR3 alone, 42 bases in frame from the first base. The germline V gene sets CDR1 to SGHRS and CDR2 to YFSETQ. Stable Graves' hyperthyroidism was defined as the absence of progression to ophthalmopathy over 18 months of follow-up. Hyperthyroidism patients were newly diagnosed, with disease duration under 2 months, and aged 18 to 65 years. The study excluded patients with uncontrolled infections, other autoimmune diseases, pregnancy or lactation. Diagnoses were established on the basis of clinical symptoms, serum thyroxine and TRAb, thyroid ultrasound, and orbital computed tomography. PBMCs were separated from roughly 10 ml of fresh peripheral blood using Ficoll-Paque density gradient centrifugation. Total RNA was extracted with Trizol reagent, and quality was checked on an Agilent 2100 Bioanalyzer.

The TCR beta CDR3 regions were amplified from the RNA transcripts. A first-round RT-PCR of the TCR CDR3 used the HTBI primer set with the Qiagen OneStep RT-PCR kit. Libraries were constructed in a second round of multiplex PCR, after which size selection and purification were performed. Paired-end sequencing of the libraries was performed with 100 bp reads on an Illumina HiSeq2000. On the study's bioinformatics: SOAPnuke was used to process the raw data, removing reads that contained adapters or uncalled bases, had a mean Phred below 15, or lacked an exact match to the constant primer or identifier. COPE v1.2.5 was used to merge the high-quality paired reads, and each unique nucleotide sequence was defined as a clonotype. Clonotypes were aligned to IMGT TRBV, TRBD and TRBJ reference segments using MiTCR v1.1. The analysis was restricted to V-J combinations with a frequency above 0.0001, which together covered about 99% of the repertoires. The TCS score was defined as F50 (clonal expansion) divided by E x V (chaos), with BLOSUM62-based TCRdist calculated between CDR3 peptides within each V-J. Welch's t-statistics and random forest reduced roughly 500 V-J features to roughly 13, which were used in a naive Bayes classifier (R e1071). The public reads were quality trimmed at Q25 with fastp and then assembled into clones with MiXCR by TCRdb, keeping productive beta chains. Identical CDR3 proteins give one entry, which carries the most common genes and DNA. TCRdb, not the original authors, processed these V and J calls. This sample gives 96,000 or so distinct CDR3 sequences in total; just over 50% of them show up just once. The top ten constitute around 29% of the sample.

As regards this clonotype: Its antigen specificity is not known. A much larger clone differs from this one at a single base, so this may be a read error.

Sequencing input: blood. Rearrangement joined TRBV5-1 to TRBJ1-3; no confident D gene assignment can be made. The source is a woman aged 40-49 years with Graves' hyperthyroidism. The nucleotide sequence is TGCGCCAGCAGCTTGGGGAGGAGTGGAAACACCATATATTTT. This codes for CASSLGRSGNTIYF.